The sequence of this T cell receptor (beta chain) was determined in a study of graft-versus-host responses after intestinal transplantation. The CDR3 spans 15 residues. CDR1 is MNHEY, CDR2 SMNVEV, per germline (reference sequence). V was clipped by 5 bases and J by 3 bases, with 17 bases between them. Profiled with immunoSEQ multiplex PCR; TCRdb holds only in-frame clones, not every one. The sample carries nearly 9,000 clones, 27% recorded once. Plated together were some 200,000 CFSE-labeled responder cells and some 200,000 irradiated, violet-dye-labeled stimulator cells. The chain recombines TRBV27 with TRBJ2-7; TRBD1 is a possible D gene (6 bases). Sequenced material: alloreactive CD8+ T cells from a mixed lymphocyte reaction culture, taken before transplantation. Subset of the sample: CFSE-low proliferating T cells sorted from roughly 6-day pre-transplant mixed lymphocyte reaction (GvH or HvG direction). The sequence was obtained from a human patient who was an organ donor for intestinal transplantation. The CDR3 nucleotides read TGTGCCAGCAGTCCGCGGACAGAATTTATCTACGAGCAGTACTTC. Protein sequence: CASSPRTEFIYEQYF.